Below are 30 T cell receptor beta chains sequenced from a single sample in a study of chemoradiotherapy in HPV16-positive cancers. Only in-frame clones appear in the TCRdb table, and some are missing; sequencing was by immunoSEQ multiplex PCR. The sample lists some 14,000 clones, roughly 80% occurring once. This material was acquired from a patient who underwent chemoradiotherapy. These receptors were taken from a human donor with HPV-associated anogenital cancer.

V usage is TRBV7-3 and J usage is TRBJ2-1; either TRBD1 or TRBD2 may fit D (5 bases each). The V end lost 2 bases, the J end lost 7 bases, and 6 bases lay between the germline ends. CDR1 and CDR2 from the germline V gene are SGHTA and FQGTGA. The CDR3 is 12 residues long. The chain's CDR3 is CASSLEGNEQFF. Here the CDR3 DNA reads TGTGCCAGCAGCTTAGAGGGGAATGAGCAGTTCTTC. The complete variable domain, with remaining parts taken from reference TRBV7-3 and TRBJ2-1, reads GAGVSQTPSNKVTEKGKYVELRCDPISGHTALYWYRQSLGQGPEFLIYFQGTGAADDSGLPNDRFFAVRPEGSVSTLKIQRTERGDSAVYLCASSLEGNEQFFGPGTRLTVL.

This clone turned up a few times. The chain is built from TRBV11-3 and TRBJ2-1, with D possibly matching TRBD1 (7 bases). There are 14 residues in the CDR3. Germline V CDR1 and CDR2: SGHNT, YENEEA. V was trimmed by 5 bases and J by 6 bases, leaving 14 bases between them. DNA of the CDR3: TGTGCCAGCAGCGGGACTTCAGGGGGCAATGAGCAGTTCTTC. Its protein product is CASSGTSGGNEQFF.

This CDR3 is CASSYSQQLNTEAFF. As DNA, the CDR3 is TGTGCCAGCAGTTACTCCCAGCAGTTGAACACTGAAGCTTTCTTT. The chain uses TRBV6-5 and TRBJ1-1, with D hard to call. The ends were cut back, 0 bases at V and 0 bases at J, with 8 bases in the middle. The CDR3 loop spans 15 amino acids. Germline CDR1 MNHEY, CDR2 SVGAGI.

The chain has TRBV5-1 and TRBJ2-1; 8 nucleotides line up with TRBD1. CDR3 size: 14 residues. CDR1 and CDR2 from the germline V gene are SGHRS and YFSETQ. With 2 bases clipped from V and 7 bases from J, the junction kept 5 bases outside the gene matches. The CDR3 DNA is TGCGCCAGCAGCTTTGACAGGGGAAGGAATGAGCAGTTCTTC. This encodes CASSFDRGRNEQFF. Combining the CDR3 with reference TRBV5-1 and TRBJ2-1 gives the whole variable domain KAGVTQTPRYLIKTRGQQVTLSCSPISGHRSVSWYQQTPGQGLQFLFEYFSETQRNKGNFPGRFSGRQFSNSRSEMNVSTLELGDSALYLCASSFDRGRNEQFFGPGTRLTVL.

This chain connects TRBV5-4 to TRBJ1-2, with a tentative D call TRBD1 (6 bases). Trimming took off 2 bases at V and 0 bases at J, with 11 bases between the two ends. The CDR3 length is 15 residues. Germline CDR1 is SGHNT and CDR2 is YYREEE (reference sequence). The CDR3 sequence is CASSFPGQTNYGYTF. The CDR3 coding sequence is TGTGCCAGCAGCTTTCCAGGACAGACTAACTATGGCTACACCTTC.

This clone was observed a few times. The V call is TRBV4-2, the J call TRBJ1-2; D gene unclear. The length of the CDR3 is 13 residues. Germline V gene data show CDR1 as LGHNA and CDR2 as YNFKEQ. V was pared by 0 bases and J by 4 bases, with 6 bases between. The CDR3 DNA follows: TGTGCCAGCAGCCAAGAAAGCGCCTATGGCTACACCTTC. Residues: CASSQESAYGYTF.

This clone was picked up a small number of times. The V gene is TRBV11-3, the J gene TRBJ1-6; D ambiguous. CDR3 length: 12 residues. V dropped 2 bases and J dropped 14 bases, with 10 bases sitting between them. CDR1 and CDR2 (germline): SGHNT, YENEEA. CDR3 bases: TGTGCCAGCAGCTTAACCAGACGGGCCCTCCACTTT. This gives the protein CASSLTRRALHF.

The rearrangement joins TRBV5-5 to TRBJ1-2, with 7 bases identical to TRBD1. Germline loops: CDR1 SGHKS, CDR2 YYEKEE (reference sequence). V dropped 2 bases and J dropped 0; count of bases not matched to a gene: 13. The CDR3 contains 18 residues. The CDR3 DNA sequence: TGTGCCAGCAGCTTATCTACAGGGGAGGGCCTAGCTAACTATGGCTACACCTTC. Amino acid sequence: CASSLSTGEGLANYGYTF.

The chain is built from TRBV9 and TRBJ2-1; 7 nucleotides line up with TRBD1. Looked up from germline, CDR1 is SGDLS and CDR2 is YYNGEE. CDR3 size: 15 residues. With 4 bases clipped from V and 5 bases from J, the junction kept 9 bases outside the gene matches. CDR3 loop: CASSPTTGLHNEQFF. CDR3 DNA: TGTGCCAGCAGCCCCACGACAGGGCTCCACAATGAGCAGTTCTTC.

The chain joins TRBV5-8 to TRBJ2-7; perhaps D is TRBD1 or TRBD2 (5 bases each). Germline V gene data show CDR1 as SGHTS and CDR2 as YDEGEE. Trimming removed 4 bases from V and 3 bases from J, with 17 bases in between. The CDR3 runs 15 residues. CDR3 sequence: CASSHTGTAYYEQYF. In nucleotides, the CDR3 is TGTGCCAGCAGCCATACGGGGACGGCTTACTACGAGCAGTACTTC.

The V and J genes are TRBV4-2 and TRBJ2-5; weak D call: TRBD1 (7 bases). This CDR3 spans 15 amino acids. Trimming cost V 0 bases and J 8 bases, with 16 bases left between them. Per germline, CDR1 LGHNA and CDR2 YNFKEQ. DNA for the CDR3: TGTGCCAGCAGCCAAGATCTTGCGCAGGGGGGAACCCAGTACTTC. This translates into CASSQDLAQGGTQYF.

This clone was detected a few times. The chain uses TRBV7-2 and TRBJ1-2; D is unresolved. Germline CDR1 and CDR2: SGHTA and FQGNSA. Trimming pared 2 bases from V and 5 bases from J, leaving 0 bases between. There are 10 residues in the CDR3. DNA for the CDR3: TGTGCCAGCAGCTTATATGGCTACACCTTC. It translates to CASSLYGYTF.

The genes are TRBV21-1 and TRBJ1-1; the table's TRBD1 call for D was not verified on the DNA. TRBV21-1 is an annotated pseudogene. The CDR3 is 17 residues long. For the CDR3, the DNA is TGTGCCAGCAGCAAAAGAAAACAGCTCTACCGGAACACTGAAGCTTTCTTT. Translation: CASSKRKQLYRNTEAFF.

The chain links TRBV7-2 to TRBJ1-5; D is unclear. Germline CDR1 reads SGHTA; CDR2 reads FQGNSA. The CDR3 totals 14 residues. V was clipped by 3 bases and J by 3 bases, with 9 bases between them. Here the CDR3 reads CASSFPGLNQPQHF. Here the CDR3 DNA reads TGTGCCAGCAGCTTTCCGGGCCTCAATCAGCCCCAGCATTTT.

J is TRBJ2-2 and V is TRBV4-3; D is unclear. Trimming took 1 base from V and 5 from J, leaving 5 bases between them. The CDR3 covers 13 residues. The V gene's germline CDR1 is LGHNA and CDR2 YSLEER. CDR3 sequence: CASSQGSTGELFF. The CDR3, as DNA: TGCGCCAGCAGCCAAGGATCGACCGGGGAGCTGTTTTTT.

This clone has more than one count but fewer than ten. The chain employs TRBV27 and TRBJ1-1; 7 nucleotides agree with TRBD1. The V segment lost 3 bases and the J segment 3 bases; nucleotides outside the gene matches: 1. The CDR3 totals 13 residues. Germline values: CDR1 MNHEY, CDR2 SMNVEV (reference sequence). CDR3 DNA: TGTGCCAGCAGTTTTACAGGGGACACTGAAGCTTTCTTT. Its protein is CASSFTGDTEAFF.

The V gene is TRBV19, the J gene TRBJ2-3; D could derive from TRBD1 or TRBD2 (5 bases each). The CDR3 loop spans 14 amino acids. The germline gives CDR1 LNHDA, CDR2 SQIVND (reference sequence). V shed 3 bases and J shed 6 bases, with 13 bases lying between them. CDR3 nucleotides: TGTGCCAGTAGTATGGGGGTAGCCGTGGATACGCAGTATTTT. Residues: CASSMGVAVDTQYF.

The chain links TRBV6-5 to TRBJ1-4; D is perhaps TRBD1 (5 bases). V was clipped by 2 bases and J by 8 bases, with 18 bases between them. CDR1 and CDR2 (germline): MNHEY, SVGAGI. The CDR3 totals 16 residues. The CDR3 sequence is CASSYTPPGRDEKLFF. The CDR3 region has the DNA TGTGCCAGCAGTTACACCCCTCCGGGGAGGGACGAAAAACTGTTTTTT.

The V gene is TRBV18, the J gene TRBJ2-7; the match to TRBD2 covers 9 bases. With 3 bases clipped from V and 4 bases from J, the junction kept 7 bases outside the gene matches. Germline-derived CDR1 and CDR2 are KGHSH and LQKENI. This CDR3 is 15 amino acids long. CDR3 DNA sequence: TGTGCCAGCTCACCGACCGGGACTAGCTTTTACGAGCAGTACTTC. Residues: CASSPTGTSFYEQYF.

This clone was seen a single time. CDR3 in DNA: TGTGCCAGCAGTACCTTAGCGGGGGGTTTGGAGACCCAGTACTTC. Translating gives CASSTLAGGLETQYF. The chain joins TRBV6-1 to TRBJ2-5; 10 bases map to TRBD2. CDR1 and CDR2 (germline): MNHNS, SASEGT. J gave up 5 bases and V 5 bases, and 8 bases lay outside the gene matches. This CDR3 is built from 15 residues.

DNA of the CDR3: TGTGCCAGCAGTGAATCGGGGAGAAACACCATATATTTT. Translated: CASSESGRNTIYF. The chain has TRBV6-1 and TRBJ1-3; D call uncertain. Germline loops: CDR1 MNHNS, CDR2 SASEGT. This CDR3 spans 13 amino acids. Trimming took 2 bases from V and 5 from J, leaving 7 bases between them.

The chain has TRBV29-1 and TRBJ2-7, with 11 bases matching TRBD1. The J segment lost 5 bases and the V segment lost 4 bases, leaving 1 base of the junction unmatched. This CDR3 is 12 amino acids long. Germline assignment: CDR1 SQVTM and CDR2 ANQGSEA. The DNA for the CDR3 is TGCAGCGTTGGGACAGGGGGCAACGAGCAGTACTTC. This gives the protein CSVGTGGNEQYF.

For the CDR3, the DNA is TGTGCCAGTAGTATCCGGGACAGTCACACAGATACGCAGTATTTT. Translated, it gives CASSIRDSHTDTQYF. J is TRBJ2-3 and V is TRBV19; 7 nucleotides line up with TRBD1. V shed 3 bases, J shed 2 bases, and the junction held 5 bases outside the gene matches. Germline loops: CDR1 LNHDA, CDR2 SQIVND (reference sequence). CDR3 length equals 15 residues.

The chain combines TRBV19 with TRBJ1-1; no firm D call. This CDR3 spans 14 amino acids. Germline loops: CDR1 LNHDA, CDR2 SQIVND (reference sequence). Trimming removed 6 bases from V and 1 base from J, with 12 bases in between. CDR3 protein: CASSRLISNTEAFF. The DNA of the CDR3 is TGTGCCAGTAGCCGGTTAATATCGAACACTGAAGCTTTCTTT.

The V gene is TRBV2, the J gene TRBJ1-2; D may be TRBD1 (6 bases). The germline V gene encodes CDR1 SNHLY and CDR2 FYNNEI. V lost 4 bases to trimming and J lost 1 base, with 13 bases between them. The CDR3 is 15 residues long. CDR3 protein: CASSVSDSLNYGYTF. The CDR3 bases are TGTGCCAGCAGTGTATCGGACAGCCTTAACTATGGCTACACCTTC.

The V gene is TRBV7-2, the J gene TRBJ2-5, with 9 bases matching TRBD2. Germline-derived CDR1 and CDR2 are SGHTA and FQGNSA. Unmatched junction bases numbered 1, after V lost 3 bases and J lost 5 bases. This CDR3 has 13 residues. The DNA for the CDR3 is TGTGCCAGCAGCTTGCGGGGGGGCGAGACCCAGTACTTC. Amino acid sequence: CASSLRGGETQYF.

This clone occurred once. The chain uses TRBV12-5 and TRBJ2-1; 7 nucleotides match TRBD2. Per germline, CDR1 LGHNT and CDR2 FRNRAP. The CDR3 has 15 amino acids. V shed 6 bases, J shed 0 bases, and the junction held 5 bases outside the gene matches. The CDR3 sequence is CASGRGGDSYNEQFF. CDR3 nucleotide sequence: TGTGCTAGTGGGAGGGGAGGGGACTCCTACAATGAGCAGTTCTTC.

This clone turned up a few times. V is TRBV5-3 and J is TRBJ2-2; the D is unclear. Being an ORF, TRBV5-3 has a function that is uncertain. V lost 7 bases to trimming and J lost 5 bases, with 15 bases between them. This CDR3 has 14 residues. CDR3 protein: CARSDGLETGELFF. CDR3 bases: TGTGCCAGATCAGACGGCCTGGAAACCGGGGAGCTGTTTTTT.

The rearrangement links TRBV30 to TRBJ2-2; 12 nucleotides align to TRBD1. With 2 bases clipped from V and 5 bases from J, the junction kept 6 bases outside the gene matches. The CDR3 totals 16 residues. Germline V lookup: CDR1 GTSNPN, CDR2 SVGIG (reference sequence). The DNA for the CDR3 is TGTGCCTGGAGTTCGGGACAGGGGGCCGCGACCGGGGAGCTGTTTTTT. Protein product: CAWSSGQGAATGELFF. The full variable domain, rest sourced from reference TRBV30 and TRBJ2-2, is SQTIHQWPATLVQPVGSPLSLECTVEGTSNPNLYWYRQAAGRGLQLLFYSVGIGQISSEVPQNLSASRPQDRQFILSSKKLLLSDSGFYLCAWSSGQGAATGELFFGEGSRLTVL.

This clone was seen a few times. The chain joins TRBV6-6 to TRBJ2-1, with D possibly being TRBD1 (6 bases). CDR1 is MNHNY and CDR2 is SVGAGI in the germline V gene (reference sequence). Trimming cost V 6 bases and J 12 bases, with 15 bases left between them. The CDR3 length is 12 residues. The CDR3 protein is CASSLQQGAQFF. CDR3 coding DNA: TGTGCCAGCAGCCTACAACAGGGTGCGCAGTTCTTC.